What follows describes a single T cell receptor (beta chain). Its antigen is currently unknown. CDR1 and CDR2 from the germline V gene are SNHLY and FYNNEI. The CDR3 is made up of 17 amino acids. The V segment lost 0 bases and the J segment 3 bases; nucleotides outside the gene matches: 4. The sample comes from a study of OX40 agonist ivuxolimab in advanced cancers. Study-level findings and limits: Among the least clonally expanded were partial responders at 0.1-3.0 mg/kg. Both CD4+ and CD8+ T cell populations in blood had undergone clonal expansion by week 6 at 0.1 to 3.0 mg/kg.

Only in-frame clones appear in the TCRdb table, and some are missing; sequencing was by immunoSEQ multiplex PCR. Of 70,000 to 75,000 clones listed, about 86% were seen once; the top ten hold around 3%. This receptor was taken from an adult with an advanced solid tumor such as melanoma, head and neck, liver or kidney cancer. The specimen was CD4+ or CD8+ T cells sorted from blood, collected in a trial of the OX40 agonist ivuxolimab. V usage is TRBV2 and J usage is TRBJ2-3, with 12 bases that match TRBD2. The CDR3, as DNA: TGTGCCAGCAGTGAAGCGCTAGCGGGAGGGGGGACAGATACGCAGTATTTT. This translates into CASSEALAGGGTDTQYF.